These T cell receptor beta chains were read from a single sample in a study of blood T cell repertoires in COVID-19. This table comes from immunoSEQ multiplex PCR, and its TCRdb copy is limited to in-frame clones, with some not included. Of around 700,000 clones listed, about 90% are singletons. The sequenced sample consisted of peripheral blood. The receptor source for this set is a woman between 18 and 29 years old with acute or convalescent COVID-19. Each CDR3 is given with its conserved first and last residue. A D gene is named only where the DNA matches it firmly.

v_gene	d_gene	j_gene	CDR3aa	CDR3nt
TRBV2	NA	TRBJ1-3	CASFVWARGNTIYF	TGTGCCAGCTTTGTGTGGGCACGAGGAAACACCATATATTTT
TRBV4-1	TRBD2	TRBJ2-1	CASSFGGVLAGSYNEQFF	TGCGCCAGCAGCTTTGGGGGTGTCCTAGCGGGGTCCTACAATGAGCAGTTCTTC
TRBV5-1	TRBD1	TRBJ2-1	CASSLRPHTGGVYNEQFF	TGCGCCAGCAGCTTGCGGCCCCACACAGGGGGTGTGTACAATGAGCAGTTCTTC
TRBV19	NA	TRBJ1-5	CASSIGRQPQHF	TGTGCCAGTAGTATAGGTCGGCAGCCCCAGCATTTT
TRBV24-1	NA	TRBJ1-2	CAIRERRGDGYTF	TGTGCCATAAGGGAGAGGAGGGGAGATGGCTACACCTTC
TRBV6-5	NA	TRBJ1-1	CASSYLKPVNTEAFF	TGTGCCAGCAGTTACCTCAAGCCTGTGAACACTGAAGCTTTCTTT
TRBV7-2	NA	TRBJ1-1	CASSSAGNLRAFF	TGTGCCAGCAGCTCGGCAGGCAACCTAAGGGCTTTCTTT
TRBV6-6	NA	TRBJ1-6	CASSAVEGSPLHF	TGTGCCAGCAGCGCTGTCGAGGGTTCACCCCTCCACTTT
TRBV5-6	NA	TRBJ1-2	CASSLGSGRLYGYTF	TGTGCCAGCAGCTTGGGGTCTGGCCGCCTCTATGGCTACACCTTC
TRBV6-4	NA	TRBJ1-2	CASSDSVRGNYGYTF	TGTGCCAGCAGTGACTCGGTAAGAGGTAACTATGGCTACACCTTC